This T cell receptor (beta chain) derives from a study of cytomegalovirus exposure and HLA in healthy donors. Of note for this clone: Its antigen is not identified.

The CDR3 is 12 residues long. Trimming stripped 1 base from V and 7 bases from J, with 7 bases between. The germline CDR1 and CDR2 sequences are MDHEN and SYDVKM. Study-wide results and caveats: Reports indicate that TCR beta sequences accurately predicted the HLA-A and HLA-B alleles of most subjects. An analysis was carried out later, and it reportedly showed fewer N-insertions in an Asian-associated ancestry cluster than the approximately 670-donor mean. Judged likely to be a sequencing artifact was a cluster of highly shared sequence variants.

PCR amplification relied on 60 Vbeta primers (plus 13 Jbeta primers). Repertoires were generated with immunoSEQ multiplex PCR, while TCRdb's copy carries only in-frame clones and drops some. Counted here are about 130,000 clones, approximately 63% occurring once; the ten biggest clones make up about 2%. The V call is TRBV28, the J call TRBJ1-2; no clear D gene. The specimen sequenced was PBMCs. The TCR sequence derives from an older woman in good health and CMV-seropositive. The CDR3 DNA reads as TGTGCCAGCAGTTTATCAGGTGTTGGCTACACCTTC. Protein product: CASSLSGVGYTF.